This TCR beta chain stems from a study of early T cells in non-severe SARS-CoV-2 infection. TCRdb passed the 5' RACE reads through MiXCR, listing each CDR3 protein once. The sample lists about 59,000 distinct CDR3 sequences; approximately 11% were seen once. This clonotype was found many times. V lost 6 bases, J lost 8 bases, and 4 bases stayed unmatched. Germline V gene lookup returns CDR1 MGHDK and CDR2 SYGVNS. The CDR3 totals 14 residues. Sequencing was performed on whole blood. The chain employs TRBV25-1 and TRBJ2-1; TRBD2 matches 13 bases. This clonotype was sampled from an adult who was a healthcare worker with PCR-confirmed SARS-CoV-2 infection or an uninfected control (not recorded which). CDR3 loop: CASSRLAGGHEQFF. The CDR3 DNA reads TGTGCCAGCAGCCGACTAGCGGGGGGCCATGAGCAGTTCTTC.